A single sample gave rise to the 27 T cell receptor beta chains below, sequenced in a study of blood T cell repertoires in COVID-19. Sequenced by immunoSEQ multiplex PCR; TCRdb stores in-frame clones only, minus some. The sample records fewer than 450,000 clones, 70% to 90% being singletons. The sequenced sample was PBMCs or T cells enriched from blood (not recorded which). These receptors were taken from a middle-aged woman with acute COVID-19.

The gene calls are TRBV10-1 and TRBJ2-7; D may be TRBD1 (5 bases). This CDR3 contains 14 residues. CDR1 and CDR2 from the germline V gene are WNHNN and SYGVQD (reference sequence). V dropped 6 bases and J dropped 2 bases, with 14 bases sitting between them. The CDR3 DNA sequence: TGCGCCAGCAGCGTGACGACAGAGGCCTACGAGCAGTACTTC. This sequence encodes CASSVTTEAYEQYF.

J is TRBJ1-2 and V is TRBV2; D not resolved. CDR1 and CDR2 (germline): SNHLY, FYNNEI. V lost 2 bases, J lost 9 bases, and 10 bases lay in between. CDR3 length: 12 residues. CDR3: CASSELKESYTF. The CDR3 DNA reads TGTGCCAGCAGTGAACTCAAGGAGAGCTACACCTTC.

This rearrangement joins TRBV5-1 to TRBJ2-5; D not certain. V dropped 4 bases and J dropped 1 base, with 14 bases sitting between them. Germline lookup yields CDR1 SGHRS and CDR2 YFSETQ. The CDR3 length is 15 residues. CDR3 residues: CASSPLASGQETQYF. The DNA of the CDR3 is TGCGCCAGCAGCCCCTTGGCGTCGGGCCAAGAGACCCAGTACTTC.

J is TRBJ2-7 and V is TRBV5-4; 7 nucleotides match TRBD1. The CDR3 length is 14 residues. V lost 4 bases, J lost 4 bases, and 8 bases stayed unmatched. Germline-derived CDR1 and CDR2 are SGHNT and YYREEE (reference sequence). This chain's CDR3 is CASSPEGQIYEQYF. The DNA of the CDR3 is TGTGCCAGCAGCCCCGAGGGACAGATTTACGAGCAGTACTTC.

J is TRBJ2-7 and V is TRBV28; 9 nucleotides agree with TRBD1. The CDR3 covers 17 residues. J gave up 4 bases and V 4 bases, and 14 bases lay outside the gene matches. Looked up from germline, CDR1 is MDHEN and CDR2 is SYDVKM. The DNA of the CDR3 is TGTGCCAGCAGTTCACCTTTCACGGGACAGGGTAATTACGAGCAGTACTTC. This codes for CASSSPFTGQGNYEQYF.

This clone was seen only once. One base away lies a much larger clone, so this may be a sequencing read error. Other DNA sequences from this sample encode an identical CDR3 as well. This rearrangement joins TRBV3-1 (or the pseudogene TRBV3-2) to TRBJ1-1; TRBD1 is a possible D gene (5 bases). Germline loops: CDR1 LGHDT, CDR2 YNNKEL (reference sequence). The CDR3 runs 13 residues. V lost 3 bases and J lost 2, with 7 bases in between. The CDR3 DNA sequence: TGTGCCAGCAGCCAGACAGTTAACACTGAAGCTTTCTTT. The encoded protein is CASSQTVNTEAFF.

The V gene is TRBV10-2, the J gene TRBJ1-5; no definite D call. The CDR3 runs 15 residues. V was shortened by 1 base and J by 5 bases, with 12 bases between the two germline ends. Germline V gene lookup returns CDR1 WSHSY and CDR2 SAAADI. Written as DNA, the CDR3 is TGCGCCAGCAGTGAGTGGAGTGGCACCGATCAGCCCCAGCATTTT. Amino acid sequence: CASSEWSGTDQPQHF.

This sequence joins TRBV30 and TRBJ1-2, with 8 bases fitting TRBD1. Germline lookup yields CDR1 GTSNPN and CDR2 SVGIG (reference sequence). There are 15 residues in the CDR3. Trimming at V came to 0 bases and at J to 5 bases, leaving 8 bases not matched to a gene. The CDR3 DNA is TGTGCCTGGAGTGTAACGGACAGGGTTAGGTATGGCTACACCTTC. This translates into CAWSVTDRVRYGYTF.

The chain links TRBV5-6 to TRBJ2-1, with D possibly matching TRBD2 (7 bases). The CDR3 extends over 13 amino acids. Germline V gene data show CDR1 as SGHDT and CDR2 as YYEEEE. Trimming removed 2 bases from V and 7 bases from J, with 10 bases in between. The CDR3 region is CASSFGGANEQFF. In nucleotides, the CDR3 is TGTGCCAGCAGCTTTGGGGGGGCGAATGAGCAGTTCTTC.

This chain uses TRBV5-8 with TRBJ1-4, with 9 bases matching TRBD1. Germline V CDR1 and CDR2: SGHTS, YDEGEE. V lost 2 bases, J lost 8 bases, and 7 bases stayed unmatched. The CDR3 is 15 amino acids. In DNA, the CDR3 is TGTGCCAGCAGCTTCCGGACAGGGGTATGGGAAAAACTGTTTTTT. It encodes CASSFRTGVWEKLFF.

This clone turned up a few times. This chain links TRBV12-3 or TRBV12-4 with TRBJ1-1; D perhaps matches TRBD1 (6 bases). The CDR3 consists of 11 residues. V lost 6 bases and J lost 4, with 6 bases in between. The CDR3 sequence is CASSRGTEAFF. CDR3 nucleotide sequence: TGTGCCAGCAGCAGGGGCACTGAAGCTTTCTTT.

To note about this clone: This CDR3 is also generated by other DNA sequences in the sample. This rearrangement joins TRBV5-1 to TRBJ1-4; 7 nucleotides match TRBD1. The CDR3 runs 14 residues. The germline V gene encodes CDR1 SGHRS and CDR2 YFSETQ. V gave up 0 bases and J gave up 8 bases; unmatched junction bases: 4. Here the CDR3 reads CASSLGGGEEKLFF. The DNA for the CDR3 is TGCGCCAGCAGCTTGGGAGGGGGCGAGGAAAAACTGTTTTTT.

This chain uses TRBV24-1 with TRBJ1-1; D is perhaps TRBD1 (6 bases). The V and J ends lost 4 bases and 8 bases respectively, with 16 bases between them. This CDR3 comprises 14 residues. Germline CDR1 KGHDR, CDR2 SFDVKD. This CDR3 is CATSDPSGQNEAFF. CDR3 nucleotides: TGTGCCACCAGTGACCCCAGTGGACAGAACGAAGCTTTCTTT.

This clone has a single count. The chain carries TRBV7-6 and TRBJ1-1; TRBD1 matches at 9 bases. Germline CDR1 and CDR2: SGHVS and FNYEAQ. Trimming removed 6 bases from V and 8 bases from J; junction bases left unmatched: 1. The length of the CDR3 is 11 residues. The CDR3 DNA reads TGTGCCAGCAGTACAGGGGGCGAAGCTTTCTTT. Encoded protein: CASSTGGEAFF.

The V call is TRBV3-1 (or the pseudogene TRBV3-2), the J call TRBJ2-1; 9 positions agree with TRBD2. Germline V gene sequence: CDR1 LGHDT, CDR2 YNNKEL (reference sequence). The length of the CDR3 is 14 residues. Germline trimming cut 6 bases from V and 7 bases from J; bases unmatched to any gene: 7. The CDR3 sequence is CASRGGGGVNEQFF. Written as DNA, the CDR3 is TGTGCCAGCAGGGGTGGCGGGGGGGTGAATGAGCAGTTCTTC.

The chain employs TRBV11-2 and TRBJ1-1; 10 nucleotides match TRBD1. The ends lost 0 bases at V and 1 base at J; junction bases unmatched: 5. Germline lookup yields CDR1 SGHAT and CDR2 FQNNGV. The CDR3 has 17 residues. The CDR3 reads CASSLDIRDRGNTEAFF. The CDR3 coding sequence is TGTGCCAGCAGCTTAGATATTAGGGACAGGGGGAACACTGAAGCTTTCTTT.

V and J are TRBV29-1 and TRBJ1-1; D unclear. Germline V gene sequence: CDR1 SQVTM, CDR2 ANQGSEA. The CDR3 length is 13 residues. V lost 1 base and J lost 5, with 11 bases in between. For the CDR3, the DNA is TGCAGCGTTGAAGTCGGGGTAAAGACTGAAGCTTTCTTT. Translated: CSVEVGVKTEAFF. Based on the CDR3 plus reference TRBV29-1 and TRBJ1-1, the full variable domain is SAVISQKPSRDICQRGTSLTIQCQVDSQVTMMFWYRQQPGQSLTLIATANQGSEATYESGFVIDKFPISRPNLTFSTLTVSNMSPEDSSIYLCSVEVGVKTEAFFGQGTRLTVV.

The rearrangement uses TRBV5-4 and TRBJ2-1; TRBD1 matches at 11 bases. The CDR3 is 13 residues long. Germline-derived CDR1 and CDR2 are SGHNT and YYREEE (reference sequence). Trimming at V came to 4 bases and at J to 9 bases, leaving 3 bases not matched to a gene. The DNA for the CDR3 is TGTGCCAGCAGCCGGGACAGGGGGAGTGAGCAGTTCTTC. It yields the protein CASSRDRGSEQFF.

This chain links TRBV12-3 or TRBV12-4 with TRBJ2-7; D gene uncertain. The CDR3 extends over 13 amino acids. V was pared by 4 bases and J by 0 bases, with 7 bases between. CDR3 sequence: CASSSSSSYEQYF. CDR3 nucleotides: TGTGCCAGCAGTTCCTCGAGCTCCTACGAGCAGTACTTC.

The rearrangement uses TRBV5-1 and TRBJ1-6; D possibly corresponds to TRBD1 (5 bases). The CDR3 length is 16 residues. Germline V gives CDR1 SGHRS, CDR2 YFSETQ. With 4 bases removed from V and 6 bases from J, the gap between germline ends came to 17 bases. The CDR3 DNA reads as TGCGCCAGCAGCGCGGGAATCAGGGAGGGTAATTCACCCCTCCACTTT. This sequence encodes CASSAGIREGNSPLHF.

This clone was recorded a few times. Germline is not matched at one junction end, which may reflect a read error. The CDR3 nucleotides are TGTGCCAGCGGGGACTGGCTCCACCTTCACTTC. This encodes CASGDWLHLHF. This sequence joins TRBV3-1 (or the pseudogene TRBV3-2) and TRBJ2-7, with a tentative D call TRBD2 (6 bases). The germline CDR1 and CDR2 sequences are LGHDT and YNNKEL (reference sequence). This CDR3 spans 11 amino acids.

This chain uses TRBV25-1 with TRBJ1-4, with D possibly TRBD1 on 6 matching bases. The germline V and J ends were trimmed by 6 bases and 11 bases, with 19 bases remaining between them. The CDR3 is 14 amino acids. Per germline, CDR1 MGHDK and CDR2 SYGVNS. CDR3 region: CASRALAGQGKLFF. In DNA, the CDR3 is TGTGCCAGCAGGGCACTGGCGGGTCAGGGGAAACTGTTTTTT.

This chain connects TRBV2 to TRBJ2-7; 8 bases fit TRBD2. The V gene end was trimmed by 7 bases and the J gene end by 2 bases; junction bases not matched to a gene: 10. The CDR3 runs to 15 residues. CDR1 SNHLY and CDR2 FYNNEI come from the germline V gene. The CDR3 spells CASNWRGASPYEQYF. CDR3 DNA: TGTGCCAGCAATTGGCGGGGGGCCTCCCCCTACGAGCAGTACTTC.

The chain employs TRBV5-1 and TRBJ2-2, with a tentative D call TRBD2 (5 bases). Germline V gene lookup returns CDR1 SGHRS and CDR2 YFSETQ. The CDR3 contains 16 residues. V was trimmed by 0 bases and J by 3 bases, leaving 12 bases between them. The CDR3 DNA reads TGCGCCAGCAGCTTGGTGTTGGACTCCTACACCGGGGAGCTGTTTTTT. This gives the protein CASSLVLDSYTGELFF.

The J gene is TRBJ1-3, the V gene TRBV24-1, with D perhaps matching TRBD1 (5 bases). This CDR3 region has 14 residues. The germline CDR1 and CDR2 sequences are KGHDR and SFDVKD. Trimming removed 0 bases from V and 4 bases from J, with 6 bases in between. CDR3 in amino acids: CATSDLRQGNTIYF. DNA for the CDR3: TGTGCCACCAGTGATTTGCGACAGGGAAACACCATATATTTT.

The chain combines TRBV12-3 or TRBV12-4 with TRBJ2-5, with D perhaps TRBD1 (5 bases). Trimming removed 5 bases at V and 5 bases at J, with 12 bases between. CDR3 size: 13 residues. The CDR3 coding sequence is TGTGCCAGCAGTATCACAGGCTGGGAGACCCAGTACTTC. Amino acid sequence: CASSITGWETQYF.

This clone was found a few times. The CDR3 DNA is TGTGCCAGCAGTTTGACAGTGGATACGCAGTATTTT. It codes for CASSLTVDTQYF. This rearrangement joins TRBV2 to TRBJ2-3; TRBD1 might be the D (5 bases). Germline V gives CDR1 SNHLY, CDR2 FYNNEI. Trimming shortened V by 5 bases and J by 6 bases, and 9 bases separated the two germline ends. The CDR3 consists of 12 residues. Full variable domain (remainder filled in from reference TRBV2 and TRBJ2-3): EPEVTQTPSHQVTQMGQEVILRCVPISNHLYFYWYRQILGQKVEFLVSFYNNEISEKSEIFDDQFSVERPDGSNFTLKIRSTKLEDSAMYFCASSLTVDTQYFGPGTRLTVL.